What follows is one TCR beta chain and its context. Antigen unknown. The data belong to a study of long-term antiretroviral therapy in people with HIV. V lost 2 bases to trimming and J lost 7 bases; unmatched junction nucleotides: 3. The CDR3 has 13 amino acids. Germline V CDR1 and CDR2: SGHDN, FVKESK. Runs used v3.0 of the immunoSEQ assay and were done at survey level. Sequencing used immunoSEQ multiplex PCR; TCRdb keeps in-frame clones, though not all of them. The table lists some 34,000 clones, 79% of them singletons. General study points: Investigators report no available data on ART adherence, viral resistance or therapy changes. HIV repertoires spanned tighter CDR3 length ranges than controls did.

The sequencing here drew on unsorted PBMCs, taken 1.9 years after starting antiretroviral therapy. The chain combines TRBV14 with TRBJ1-1, with TRBD1 identical over 8 bases. The clonotype was recovered from a man aged 18 to 30 with HIV. Here the CDR3 reads CASSQQGALEAFF. The DNA for the CDR3 is TGTGCCAGCAGCCAACAGGGGGCCCTTGAAGCTTTCTTT.